The 29 T cell receptor beta chains reported below all come from one sample, sequenced in a study of blood T cell repertoires in COVID-19. This table comes from immunoSEQ multiplex PCR, and its TCRdb copy is limited to in-frame clones, with some not included. The sample contains about 410,000 clones, just over 85% of which appear only once. The source material was peripheral blood. All receptors derive from a woman younger than 45 with active or convalescent COVID-19.

The chain recombines TRBV29-1 with TRBJ1-4; D might be TRBD1 (5 bases). Between the trimmed V and J ends, which lost 0 bases and 6 bases, there was a span of 11 bases. Germline lookup yields CDR1 SQVTM and CDR2 ANQGSEA. The CDR3 runs 14 residues. As DNA, the CDR3 is TGCAGCGTTGAAGACTTGACAGAAGATGAAAAACTGTTTTTT. Translating it yields CSVEDLTEDEKLFF.

J is TRBJ1-2 and V is TRBV29-1; D remains ambiguous. V was shortened by 7 bases and J by 8 bases, with 17 bases between the two germline ends. The germline gives CDR1 SQVTM, CDR2 ANQGSEA. This CDR3 is built from 12 residues. CDR3: CSATSAAPGYTF. DNA for the CDR3: TGCAGCGCAACGTCGGCGGCTCCGGGCTACACCTTC.

This clone was observed a single time. The chain links TRBV27 to TRBJ1-1; 8 bases align to TRBD1. Germline loops: CDR1 MNHEY, CDR2 SMNVEV (reference sequence). J was trimmed by 3 bases and V by 6 bases; bases with no gene match: 9. CDR3 length equals 15 residues. Here the CDR3 DNA reads TGTGCCAGCAGAGACCACGGGACAGGCGACACTGAAGCTTTCTTT. Encoded protein: CASRDHGTGDTEAFF.

The chain is built from TRBV6-1 and TRBJ1-5; 7 nucleotides align to TRBD1. Per germline, CDR1 MNHNS and CDR2 SASEGT. This CDR3 comprises 14 residues. V trimming: 2 bases; J trimming: 11 bases; junction bases outside the gene matches: 9. The CDR3 nucleotides are TGTGCCAGCAGTGAAAGGGCAGGGGGTCAAGCCCAGCATTTT. Residues: CASSERAGGQAQHF.

This chain links TRBV6-5 with TRBJ1-1, with D perhaps TRBD1 (6 bases). The ends were cut back, 8 bases at V and 6 bases at J, with 16 bases in the middle. CDR3 length equals 13 residues. Germline V gene data show CDR1 as MNHEY and CDR2 as SVGAGI. The CDR3 reads CASVAGASAEAFF. CDR3 bases: TGTGCCAGCGTCGCGGGGGCTAGCGCTGAAGCTTTCTTT.

This chain connects TRBV11-3 to TRBJ1-2, with TRBD1 matching 9 bases. J was trimmed by 10 bases and V by 4 bases; bases with no gene match: 4. The CDR3 consists of 12 residues. CDR1 is SGHNT, CDR2 YENEEA, per germline. The CDR3 sequence: CASSSGQGDYTF. The CDR3 bases are TGTGCCAGCAGCTCGGGACAGGGCGACTACACCTTC. The whole variable domain, remainder taken from reference TRBV11-3 and TRBJ1-2, is EAGVVQSPRYKIIEKKQPVAFWCNPISGHNTLYWYLQNLGQGPELLIRYENEEAVDDSQLPKDRFSAERLKGVDSTLKIQPAELGDSAVYLCASSSGQGDYTFGSGTRLTVV.

The chain recombines TRBV9 with TRBJ1-2; 8 bases align to TRBD1. CDR1 is SGDLS and CDR2 is YYNGEE in the germline V gene. The CDR3 contains 17 residues. V shed 4 bases and J 5 bases; nucleotides not matched to a gene: 16. CDR3 residues: CASSLAGQALNNYGYTF. Written as DNA, the CDR3 is TGTGCCAGCAGCCTTGCGGGACAGGCCCTTAATAATTATGGCTACACCTTC.

The chain couples TRBV15 to TRBJ2-3; 7 nucleotides line up with TRBD2. The CDR3 has 16 amino acids. V was clipped by 8 bases and J by 1 base; unmatched bases: 12. From germline, CDR1 is LNHNV and CDR2 YYDKDF (reference sequence). DNA for the CDR3: TGTGCCACCTCAAGAGCGGGACCCTCCGGCACAGATACGCAGTATTTT. Residues: CATSRAGPSGTDTQYF.

This clone occurred a few times. This chain links TRBV4-1 with TRBJ1-1; maybe TRBD1 (6 bases). From germline, CDR1 is MGHRA and CDR2 YSYEKL. V dropped 6 bases and J dropped 6 bases, with 14 bases sitting between them. The CDR3 spans 13 residues. Written as DNA, the CDR3 is TGCGCCAGCAGTATTGAGGGGGGGGCTGAAGCTTTCTTT. Translated: CASSIEGGAEAFF.

The chain has TRBV29-1 and TRBJ2-5; no reliable D call. V was shortened by 7 bases and J by 0 bases, with 3 bases between the two germline ends. This CDR3 is built from 10 residues. Germline lookup yields CDR1 SQVTM and CDR2 ANQGSEA. In DNA form, the CDR3 reads TGCAGCGCCGACCAAGAGACCCAGTACTTC. Protein: CSADQETQYF.

J is TRBJ1-4 and V is TRBV5-1; the D is unclear. Deletions cut 1 base from V and 0 bases from J, with 4 bases between. The CDR3 loop spans 14 amino acids. Germline CDR1 reads SGHRS; CDR2 reads YFSETQ. The CDR3 sequence is CASSLRATNEKLFF. DNA of the CDR3: TGCGCCAGCAGCTTGCGGGCAACTAATGAAAAACTGTTTTTT.

This clone was recorded a few times. The chain has TRBV7-2 and TRBJ1-5; the D is unclear. The CDR3 runs 14 residues. The V gene lost 5 bases and the J gene lost 0 bases, with 8 bases spanning the gap. Germline V lookup: CDR1 SGHTA, CDR2 FQGNSA. The chain's CDR3 is CASSGSYSNQPQHF. DNA of the CDR3: TGTGCCAGCAGCGGTAGTTATAGCAATCAGCCCCAGCATTTT.

This clone was counted a single time. The genes are TRBV19 and TRBJ1-2, with 11 positions matching TRBD1. V dropped 3 bases and J dropped 3; count of bases not matched to a gene: 12. The germline gives CDR1 LNHDA, CDR2 SQIVND (reference sequence). The CDR3 consists of 18 residues. The CDR3 DNA reads as TGTGCCAGTAGTATCTCTCAGGACAGGGGGCTGAAGGACTATGGCTACACCTTC. Amino acid sequence: CASSISQDRGLKDYGYTF.

The V gene is TRBV19, the J gene TRBJ1-2, with a possible D match to TRBD1 (5 bases). CDR1 and CDR2 (germline): LNHDA, SQIVND (reference sequence). Trimming stripped 8 bases from V and 4 bases from J, with 11 bases between. The CDR3 covers 12 residues. The CDR3 region is CASLGGTYGYTF. CDR3 in DNA: TGTGCCAGTCTCGGGGGGACCTATGGCTACACCTTC.

The chain carries TRBV2 and TRBJ2-2, with TRBD2 matching over 10 bases. With 2 bases clipped from V and 7 bases from J, the junction kept 4 bases outside the gene matches. CDR1 and CDR2 from the germline V gene are SNHLY and FYNNEI. The CDR3 sequence is 15 residues long. CDR3: CASSESGRAGGELFF. Here the CDR3 DNA reads TGTGCCAGCAGTGAAAGCGGGAGGGCCGGCGGGGAGCTGTTTTTT.

The gene calls are TRBV15 and TRBJ1-4; no definite D call. The CDR3 is 13 residues long. The V and J ends lost 2 bases and 6 bases respectively, with 7 bases between them. CDR1 and CDR2 from the germline V gene are LNHNV and YYDKDF (reference sequence). CDR3 amino acids: CATSRQVDEKLFF. The CDR3, as DNA: TGTGCCACCAGCAGACAGGTGGATGAAAAACTGTTTTTT.

The rearrangement links TRBV30 to TRBJ2-3; D is possibly TRBD2 (5 bases). Germline CDR1 is GTSNPN and CDR2 is SVGIG (reference sequence). This CDR3 comprises 16 residues. V was clipped by 1 base and J by 4 bases, with 18 bases between them. The CDR3 DNA follows: TGTGCCTGGAGTGGGACGTGGGGAGTCCTCCCAGATACGCAGTATTTT. Protein product: CAWSGTWGVLPDTQYF.

This rearrangement joins TRBV19 to TRBJ1-5, with D possibly TRBD1 on 5 matching bases. This CDR3 is built from 14 residues. Trimming stripped 0 bases from V and 4 bases from J, with 7 bases between. Germline V gene data show CDR1 as LNHDA and CDR2 as SQIVND (reference sequence). The CDR3 here is CASSIEEGNQPQHF. CDR3 DNA: TGTGCCAGTAGTATAGAGGAGGGGAATCAGCCCCAGCATTTT.

The chain has TRBV11-2 and TRBJ1-2, with 9 nucleotides matching TRBD1. V trimming: 6 bases; J trimming: 7 bases; junction bases outside the gene matches: 12. This CDR3 comprises 15 residues. Germline lookup yields CDR1 SGHAT and CDR2 FQNNGV. The DNA for the CDR3 is TGTGCCAGCAGTCCTACCCGGGACAGGGCTTTTGGCTACACCTTC. Residues: CASSPTRDRAFGYTF.

Only a few counts were recorded for this clone. This chain joins TRBV4-1 and TRBJ1-2, with D uncertain. CDR3 length: 15 residues. From germline, CDR1 is MGHRA and CDR2 YSYEKL. Trimming took 1 base from V and 3 from J, leaving 12 bases between them. DNA for the CDR3: TGCGCCAGCAGCCAAGTGTCGGTCTCTGACTATGGCTACACCTTC. As protein: CASSQVSVSDYGYTF.

The V gene is TRBV27, the J gene TRBJ2-7; TRBD1 might be the D (5 bases). The V end was cut by 4 bases, the J end by 2 bases, with 12 bases between. From germline, CDR1 is MNHEY and CDR2 SMNVEV (reference sequence). The CDR3 runs to 14 residues. CDR3: CASSSLDNPYEQYF. CDR3 bases: TGTGCCAGCAGTTCCTTGGACAATCCCTACGAGCAGTACTTC.

This rearrangement joins TRBV30 to TRBJ2-2, with TRBD2 identical over 15 bases. This CDR3 is built from 17 residues. Looked up from germline, CDR1 is GTSNPN and CDR2 is SVGIG (reference sequence). V shed 4 bases, J shed 0 bases, and the junction held 3 bases outside the gene matches. The CDR3 DNA follows: TGTGCCTGGAAGGGACTAGCGGGAGGCGCGAACACCGGGGAGCTGTTTTTT. Translated: CAWKGLAGGANTGELFF.

This rearrangement joins TRBV21-1 to TRBJ2-1; no DNA check was done on the table's D call, TRBD2. TRBV21-1 is listed as a pseudogene. This CDR3 contains 15 residues. DNA for the CDR3: TGTGCCAGCAGCTTGGTGGGAGATGGCTACAATGAGCAGTTCTTC. Translating it yields CASSLVGDGYNEQFF.

V and J are TRBV10-3 and TRBJ2-7; 7 bases fit TRBD1. CDR3 length: 14 residues. CDR1 and CDR2 (germline): ENHRY, SYGVKD. V gave up 9 bases and J gave up 5 bases; unmatched junction bases: 13. The CDR3 region is CAIGEGAGIDEQYF. The CDR3 DNA is TGTGCCATAGGCGAGGGGGCTGGTATCGACGAGCAGTACTTC.

This rearrangement joins TRBV2 to TRBJ2-2, with D maybe TRBD2 (6 bases). Germline V gene sequence: CDR1 SNHLY, CDR2 FYNNEI. The ends were cut back, 7 bases at V and 4 bases at J, with 13 bases in the middle. This CDR3 has 14 amino acids. DNA for the CDR3: TGTGCCAGCACGTCGATGGGGGGCACCGGGGAGCTGTTTTTT. Encoded protein: CASTSMGGTGELFF.

The CDR3 is CASIEVRGVDEQFF. CDR3 nucleotide sequence: TGTGCCAGCATCGAAGTCAGGGGGGTCGATGAGCAGTTCTTC. V usage is TRBV2 and J usage is TRBJ2-1; the D gene is possibly TRBD1 (7 bases). Trimming stripped 7 bases from V and 8 bases from J, with 18 bases between. This CDR3 comprises 14 residues. The germline V gene has CDR1 SNHLY and CDR2 FYNNEI. The full variable domain, rest sourced from reference TRBV2 and TRBJ2-1, is EPEVTQTPSHQVTQMGQEVILRCVPISNHLYFYWYRQILGQKVEFLVSFYNNEISEKSEIFDDQFSVERPDGSNFTLKIRSTKLEDSAMYFCASIEVRGVDEQFFGPGTRLTVL.

V usage is TRBV23-1 and J usage is TRBJ1-3; 7 bases align to TRBD1. TRBV23-1 is treated as an ORF (open reading frame) with a function not yet certain. The CDR3 totals 15 residues. V dropped 4 bases and J dropped 2; count of bases not matched to a gene: 5. CDR3 region: CASSPSTGTGNTIYF. The CDR3 DNA is TGCGCCAGCAGTCCCTCGACAGGGACTGGAAACACCATATATTTT.

V is TRBV2 and J is TRBJ1-2; D might be TRBD1 (6 bases). V was trimmed by 3 bases and J by 3 bases, leaving 11 bases between them. CDR3 size: 14 residues. Germline CDR1 is SNHLY and CDR2 is FYNNEI. CDR3 coding DNA: TGTGCCAGCAGTGAGGCAGGGGATGACTATGGCTACACCTTC. It yields the protein CASSEAGDDYGYTF. Full variable domain (remainder filled in from reference TRBV2 and TRBJ1-2): EPEVTQTPSHQVTQMGQEVILRCVPISNHLYFYWYRQILGQKVEFLVSFYNNEISEKSEIFDDQFSVERPDGSNFTLKIRSTKLEDSAMYFCASSEAGDDYGYTFGSGTRLTVV.

V is TRBV6-5 and J is TRBJ1-2, with a weak D call TRBD1 (6 bases). The germline V gene has CDR1 MNHEY and CDR2 SVGAGI. V lost 7 bases, J lost 7 bases, and 16 bases lay in between. This CDR3 is 13 amino acids long. The CDR3 region has the DNA TGTGCCAGCACCCCCAACGTACAGGGTGGCTACACCTTC. Translated, it gives CASTPNVQGGYTF.